Each of the 19 T cell receptor beta chains below was sequenced from the same sample in a study of radiotherapy plus CTLA-4 blockade in lung cancer (dated by TCRdb to 2017 to 2018). Library preparation was by the immunoSEQ multiplex PCR assay. Drawn from immuneACCESS, this table holds only the in-frame rearrangements with V and J called that TCRdb kept. Clones are partly lost; checked studies trace under half to an unresolved V gene and leave the rest unexplained. The sample records approximately 47,000 clones, roughly 60% of which are singletons. The leading ten clones occupy roughly 20% of the sample. Here the sequenced sample was peripheral blood, taken from a patient treated with radiotherapy plus ipilimumab. These receptors all stem from a human donor with non-small cell lung cancer who had a partial response to radiotherapy plus ipilimumab.

The chain carries TRBV5-3 and TRBJ2-5; tentative D call: TRBD2 (5 bases). TRBV5-3 qualifies as an ORF whose function is uncertain. V was trimmed by 1 base and J by 4 bases, leaving 11 bases between them. CDR3 length: 14 residues. The CDR3 reads CARSLRGEGETQYF. Written as DNA, the CDR3 is TGTGCCAGAAGCTTGCGGGGAGAGGGAGAGACCCAGTACTTC.

The chain has TRBV6-5 and TRBJ2-1, with 8 nucleotides matching TRBD2. V was clipped by 4 bases and J by 5 bases; unmatched bases: 7. The CDR3 is made up of 15 amino acids. Germline V gene data show CDR1 as MNHEY and CDR2 as SVGAGI. This chain's CDR3 is CASSFGLAHDNEQFF. The CDR3 region has the DNA TGTGCCAGCAGTTTCGGACTAGCCCATGACAATGAGCAGTTCTTC.

This rearrangement joins TRBV30 to TRBJ2-7, with TRBD1 matching over 11 bases. Germline V gene data show CDR1 as GTSNPN and CDR2 as SVGIG (reference sequence). The ends lost 1 base at V and 3 bases at J; junction bases unmatched: 2. The CDR3 spans 14 residues. CDR3 loop: CAWSGGTGGYEQYF. The CDR3 nucleotides are TGTGCCTGGAGTGGGGGGACAGGGGGCTACGAGCAGTACTTC.

This clone showed up just a few times. This chain connects TRBV9 to TRBJ2-7; 10 positions agree with TRBD1. CDR1 and CDR2 (germline): SGDLS, YYNGEE. V dropped 4 bases and J dropped 2; count of bases not matched to a gene: 3. The CDR3 contains 14 residues. This chain's CDR3 is CASSPGQGAYEQYF. In DNA, the CDR3 is TGTGCCAGCAGCCCCGGACAGGGGGCCTACGAGCAGTACTTC.

V usage is TRBV2 and J usage is TRBJ1-5; possible D gene TRBD1, 6 bases. Per germline, CDR1 SNHLY and CDR2 FYNNEI. V lost 3 bases and J 5 bases, leaving 11 bases between the germline ends. This CDR3 contains 14 residues. The CDR3, as DNA: TGTGCCAGCAGTGAGAACAGGGATGATCAGCCCCAGCATTTT. Protein product: CASSENRDDQPQHF. Drawing the rest from reference TRBV2 and TRBJ1-5, the complete variable domain is EPEVTQTPSHQVTQMGQEVILRCVPISNHLYFYWYRQILGQKVEFLVSFYNNEISEKSEIFDDQFSVERPDGSNFTLKIRSTKLEDSAMYFCASSENRDDQPQHFGDGTRLSIL.

The chain employs TRBV4-2 and TRBJ2-2; possible D gene TRBD2, 5 bases. Germline-derived CDR1 and CDR2 are LGHNA and YNFKEQ. The germline V and J ends were trimmed by 0 bases and 2 bases, with 7 bases remaining between them. The CDR3 runs 15 residues. The CDR3, as DNA: TGTGCCAGCAGCCAAGAGGGAGCCAACACCGGGGAGCTGTTTTTT. Its protein is CASSQEGANTGELFF.

This chain uses TRBV2 with TRBJ2-2, with 8 bases lining up with TRBD2. CDR1 and CDR2 (germline): SNHLY, FYNNEI. After removal of 7 bases from V and 6 bases from J, the junction contained 10 bases not matched to a gene. The CDR3 length is 15 residues. The CDR3 DNA sequence: TGTGCCAGCAAGGCAGGACTAGCTGGTTCCGGGGAGCTGTTTTTT. Translation gives CASKAGLAGSGELFF.

The chain joins TRBV19 to TRBJ2-1, with a tentative D call TRBD1 (5 bases). V lost 8 bases and J 3 bases, leaving 17 bases between the germline ends. CDR1 and CDR2 (germline): LNHDA, SQIVND (reference sequence). CDR3 size: 15 residues. The CDR3 protein is CASSPTVWNYNEQFF. CDR3 in DNA: TGTGCCAGTTCCCCGACAGTTTGGAACTACAATGAGCAGTTCTTC.

The chain carries TRBV10-3 and TRBJ2-7; no reliable D call. Trimming removed 11 bases from V and 0 bases from J, with 17 bases in between. The CDR3 is 14 amino acids. Germline-derived CDR1 and CDR2 are ENHRY and SYGVKD. The CDR3 region is CAVRPDLASYEQYF. The CDR3, as DNA: TGTGCCGTCCGCCCTGATTTGGCCTCCTACGAGCAGTACTTC.

By share, this clone counts as medium-sized. The chain uses TRBV5-1 and TRBJ1-3, with 8 bases aligning to TRBD1. Germline V gene sequence: CDR1 SGHRS, CDR2 YFSETQ. The length of the CDR3 is 14 residues. The V segment lost 3 bases and the J segment 4 bases; nucleotides outside the gene matches: 3. The CDR3 bases are TGCGCCAGCAGCTCCAGGGGGCACGGAAACACCATATATTTT. Translated: CASSSRGHGNTIYF.

The chain links TRBV5-6 to TRBJ2-3, with 8 nucleotides matching TRBD2. The length of the CDR3 is 14 residues. V gave up 4 bases and J gave up 7 bases; unmatched junction bases: 8. Germline loops: CDR1 SGHDT, CDR2 YYEEEE. The CDR3 DNA follows: TGTGCCAGCAGCCTCGGGACTAGAGAATATACGCAGTATTTT. Translation: CASSLGTREYTQYF.

The chain joins TRBV5-5 to TRBJ2-1; 7 nucleotides match TRBD1. The V gene end was trimmed by 0 bases and the J gene end by 3 bases; junction bases not matched to a gene: 0. CDR1 and CDR2 (germline): SGHKS, YYEKEE (reference sequence). CDR3 length equals 14 residues. Here the CDR3 reads CASSLGDSYNEQFF. The CDR3, as DNA: TGTGCCAGCAGCTTGGGGGACAGCTACAATGAGCAGTTCTTC.

V gene TRBV19 combines with J gene TRBJ2-3, with D perhaps TRBD2 (7 bases). The germline V gene has CDR1 LNHDA and CDR2 SQIVND (reference sequence). The CDR3 consists of 14 residues. V gave up 1 base and J gave up 4 bases, with 9 bases separating them. CDR3 sequence: CASSIGGGPDTQYF. Written as DNA, the CDR3 is TGTGCCAGTAGTATAGGGGGGGGGCCAGATACGCAGTATTTT.

V is TRBV7-9 and J is TRBJ2-2, with 7 bases that match TRBD2. The CDR3 sequence is 15 residues long. Germline V gene sequence: CDR1 SEHNR, CDR2 FQNEAQ (reference sequence). Unmatched junction bases numbered 6, after V lost 5 bases and J lost 3 bases. CDR3 DNA: TGTGCCAGCAGCCCGGGAGGCCGGGACACCGGGGAGCTGTTTTTT. Translated: CASSPGGRDTGELFF.

This clone was observed a handful of times. This sample includes further DNA sequences coding for the same CDR3. The chain combines TRBV5-4 with TRBJ2-6; 10 nucleotides line up with TRBD1. Germline V lookup: CDR1 SGHNT, CDR2 YYREEE (reference sequence). V lost 3 bases to trimming and J lost 2 bases; unmatched junction nucleotides: 5. The CDR3 spans 17 residues. CDR3 region: CASSSPGQGAGANVLTF. CDR3 sequence (DNA): TGTGCCAGCAGCTCACCTGGACAGGGGGCTGGGGCCAACGTCCTGACTTTC. The complete variable domain, with remaining parts taken from reference TRBV5-4 and TRBJ2-6, reads ETGVTQSPTHLIKTRGQQVTLRCSSQSGHNTVSWYQQALGQGPQFIFQYYREEENGRGNFPPRFSGLQFPNYSSELNVNALELDDSALYLCASSSPGQGAGANVLTFGAGSRLTVL.

The V gene is TRBV29-1, the J gene TRBJ2-1; maybe TRBD2 (6 bases). Germline-derived CDR1 and CDR2 are SQVTM and ANQGSEA. The CDR3 is made up of 11 amino acids. V was cut by 7 bases and J by 6 bases, with 10 bases left in between. The DNA of the CDR3 is TGCAGCGCCGTTAGCGGCAATGAGCAGTTCTTC. As protein: CSAVSGNEQFF.

This chain links TRBV6-1 with TRBJ2-1, with TRBD1 matching 8 bases. Germline V CDR1 and CDR2: MNHNS, SASEGT. There are 13 residues in the CDR3. The V and J ends lost 5 bases and 7 bases, in that order; junction bases with no gene match: 4. CDR3 DNA sequence: TGTGCCAGCAGTAACGACAGGGGAAATGAGCAGTTCTTC. Its translation: CASSNDRGNEQFF.

The chain joins TRBV9 to TRBJ1-4; D is possibly TRBD1 (6 bases). Trimming shortened V by 4 bases and J by 8 bases, and 18 bases separated the two germline ends. CDR1 and CDR2 from the germline V gene are SGDLS and YYNGEE. This CDR3 is built from 15 residues. In DNA form, the CDR3 reads TGTGCCAGCAGCCCTGGGGGGGGGCCAGGAGAAAAACTGTTTTTT. This gives the protein CASSPGGGPGEKLFF.

The CDR3, as DNA: TGTGCCAGCATGGGCGGAGGGGCGTACACTGAAGCTTTCTTT. Protein product: CASMGGGAYTEAFF. J is TRBJ1-1 and V is TRBV6-1; a weak D match, TRBD1 (5 bases). The germline V gene encodes CDR1 MNHNS and CDR2 SASEGT. Trimming removed 7 bases at V and 3 bases at J, with 15 bases between. CDR3 length: 14 amino acids.